This is a list of T cell receptor beta chains from one sample in a study of cytomegalovirus exposure and HLA in healthy donors. The assay was immunoSEQ multiplex PCR, and TCRdb's table has in-frame clones only and misses some. The data contain more than 65,000 clones, over 60% of them singletons. Sequences were obtained from PBMCs. These receptors were collected from a man in his forties or fifties in good health and CMV-seronegative. Each CDR3 is given with its conserved first and last residue. Size is stated for part of the rows, as once, few or many counts, or as a class when the clone is expanded.

V: TRBV5-6; size: -; J: TRBJ2-5; CDR3: CASSLGTRQETQYF
V: TRBV30; size: -; J: TRBJ2-7; CDR3: CAWSVLDRVHF
V: TRBV7-2; size: -; J: TRBJ2-3; CDR3: CASSYRTGADTQYF
V: TRBV28; size: -; J: TRBJ1-5; CDR3: CASSSSGVGQPQHF
V: TRBV18; size: -; J: TRBJ2-7; CDR3: CASSPAAGYEQYF
V: TRBV2; size: -; J: TRBJ2-7; CDR3: CASSEASPWVEAGYEQYF
V: TRBV27; size: -; J: TRBJ2-6; CDR3: CASSLRGQSGANVLTF
V: TRBV5-1; size: -; J: TRBJ2-3; CDR3: CASSLLGQGTSTDTQYF
V: TRBV4-3; size: few; J: TRBJ2-1; CDR3: CASSQDTSGGYNEQFF
V: TRBV25-1; size: -; J: TRBJ2-7; CDR3: CASSAGTTYIYYEQYF
V: TRBV10-3; size: -; J: TRBJ2-3; CDR3: CAISESGLAGGRDTQYF
V: TRBV28; size: -; J: TRBJ1-5; CDR3: CASSEQVYSNQPQHF
V: TRBV4-1; size: -; J: TRBJ2-1; CDR3: CASSQDGLAPLSYNEQFF
V: TRBV5-4; size: -; J: TRBJ2-1; CDR3: CASSFPGQGANEQFF
V: TRBV19; size: -; J: TRBJ1-1; CDR3: CASSISGTGVEAFF
V: TRBV7-9; size: -; J: TRBJ2-7; CDR3: CASTLSGAFEQYF
V: TRBV9; size: -; J: TRBJ1-3; CDR3: CASSDRQRSGNTIYF
V: TRBV6-6; size: few; J: TRBJ1-5; CDR3: CASTDPGTGGPQPQHF
V: TRBV5-4; size: -; J: TRBJ1-3; CDR3: CASSSPGQDSGNTIYF
V: TRBV7-2; size: -; J: TRBJ2-7; CDR3: CASRSAYEQYF
V: TRBV27; size: few; J: TRBJ2-3; CDR3: CASSWTGGEDTQYF
V: TRBV15; size: -; J: TRBJ1-4; CDR3: CATSEGAYKEKLFF
V: TRBV7-3; size: -; J: TRBJ2-4; CDR3: CASSLYRGANIQYF
V: TRBV5-1; size: -; J: TRBJ2-5; CDR3: CASSPSGVAGARTQYF
V: TRBV7-3; size: -; J: TRBJ2-3; CDR3: CASSSTDTQYF
V: TRBV7-2; size: -; J: TRBJ1-2; CDR3: CASSLHGGNNYGYTF
V: TRBV29-1; size: -; J: TRBJ2-7; CDR3: CSVEDQGYEQYF
V: TRBV9; size: -; J: TRBJ1-6; CDR3: CASRADPKSPLHF
V: TRBV18; size: once; J: TRBJ1-2; CDR3: CASSEGQGYGYTF
V: TRBV7-2; size: -; J: TRBJ1-4; CDR3: CASSLGRAGGYEKLFF
V: TRBV18; size: -; J: TRBJ2-7; CDR3: CASSPLVSGYEQYF
V: TRBV18; size: few; J: TRBJ2-7; CDR3: CASSPQDREGSEQYF
V: TRBV12-1; size: -; J: TRBJ1-5; CDR3: CASSPLGGQGLRGNQPQHF
V: TRBV9; size: once; J: TRBJ2-3; CDR3: CASSVRHTTDTQYF
V: TRBV6-6; size: -; J: TRBJ1-2; CDR3: CASSPGTGLNYGYTF
V: TRBV6-1; size: -; J: TRBJ2-7; CDR3: CASSELAGNPSYEQYF
V: TRBV19; size: -; J: TRBJ1-3; CDR3: CASTAGTRNTIYF
V: TRBV4-3; size: -; J: TRBJ2-5; CDR3: CASSQDMGGGLLETQYF
V: TRBV28; size: -; J: TRBJ1-5; CDR3: CASSENKEIYQPQHF
V: TRBV6-5; size: -; J: TRBJ2-3; CDR3: CASSLDRADTQYF
V: TRBV7-6; size: -; J: TRBJ2-1; CDR3: CASSLRTVTYNEQFF
V: TRBV30; size: -; J: TRBJ2-1; CDR3: CAWSGGTGNEQFF
V: TRBV9; size: -; J: TRBJ1-4; CDR3: CASSGTQGEKLFF
V: TRBV4-1; size: -; J: TRBJ2-5; CDR3: CASSPGQGIETQYF
V: TRBV25-1; size: -; J: TRBJ2-3; CDR3: CASSHGRAQYF
V: TRBV27; size: -; J: TRBJ2-7; CDR3: CASSFTGSYEQYF
V: TRBV2; size: -; J: TRBJ2-5; CDR3: CASRGVEWGPEETQYF
V: TRBV4-3; size: -; J: TRBJ2-3; CDR3: CASSQAGRGFTDTQYF
V: TRBV6-1; size: -; J: TRBJ2-7; CDR3: CASSVTGGYEQYF
V: TRBV7-2; size: -; J: TRBJ1-2; CDR3: CASSYRDRVYGYTF
V: TRBV28; size: few; J: TRBJ2-1; CDR3: CASSKVSGGIDEQFF
V: TRBV4-3; size: -; J: TRBJ1-2; CDR3: CASSQVNVRDFSLLNYGYPF
V: TRBV29-1; size: -; J: TRBJ2-5; CDR3: CSVDLSIQETQYF
V: TRBV19; size: -; J: TRBJ1-1; CDR3: CASSTQGISAEAFF
V: TRBV6-5; size: -; J: TRBJ2-7; CDR3: CASSYSGQGSYEQYF